This T cell receptor (beta chain) was observed in a study of blood T cell repertoires in COVID-19 (dated by TCRdb to about 2020). Study-level background: Samples covering the acute and convalescent phases of COVID-19 were provided by collaborators in the United States, Italy and Spain. The prospective study material was composed of cDNA or gDNA derived from T cells, B-cell-depleted T cells, or PBMCs. The dataset comprised deeply sampled blood TCRbeta repertoires from subjects exposed to, actively infected with, or recovered from COVID-19. A freely available public database, intended as a resource for researchers studying the immune response to SARS-CoV-2, is where the repertoires were released. The samples were drawn from two sources: the first 160 participants of the ongoing ImmuneRACE study, and some 1,300 subjects contributed by 6 global collaborators. A de-identified subject ID, COVID-19 status, age in years and sex were almost always included in the sample metadata. Where available, HLA class I and class II types were taken from metadata supplied by the sample provider and were not determined by assay-based typing. The investigation overall reported the following: The amount of clinical and demographic metadata varied by source and participant and was provided uncurated.

This clone showed up many times. No cognate antigen has been identified for it. Within one base of it there is no much larger clone, and no base qualities were kept. TCRbeta CDR3 regions were amplified from genomic DNA using the immunoSEQ Assay, a bias-controlled multiplex PCR. The authors' pipeline ran thus. Nucleated cell counts per sample were estimated from amplification of reference gene primers within the assay. Sequence reads were collapsed and filtered to measure the absolute abundance of every unique TCRbeta CDR3 rearrangement. Productive Simpson clonality was computed per sample as the square root of Simpson's diversity index over productive rearrangements. In TCRdb, the immuneACCESS table is reduced to in-frame sequences with V and J assigned. These tables do not hold every clone; where another copy was compared, an unresolved V gene accounts for under half, and the others remain unexplained. The V and J calls and clone size are taken from that table; D and trimming were inferred from the DNA. The sample table holds over 200,000 clones, of which approximately 86% were seen once. The ten most abundant clones make up approximately 4.8% of the sample.

In the prospective study, participants were roughly 18 to 100 years old, resided in approximately 22 geographic areas of the United States, and were enrolled through a virtual design. Cohort assignment in the prospective study relied on participant-reported clinical history from a screening survey and a study questionnaire. Exposed participants had been in contact with someone with a PCR-confirmed or clinician-diagnosed COVID-19 case within 2 weeks of study entry. Each participant in the prospective study had whole blood, serum and a nasopharyngeal or oropharyngeal swab collected by mobile phlebotomists. Additional blood draws and questionnaires over an approximately 2-month period could optionally be provided by prospective study participants. Prospective study blood samples were shipped either frozen or at room temperature before DNA extraction. Looking up the germline V gene yields CDR1 SGHVS and CDR2 FQNEAQ. Spanning cysteine to phenylalanine, the CDR3 consists of 13 amino acids. Of all the DNA, just the CDR3 is kept, 39 bases in frame from base 1. V is reduced by 10 bases and J by 2 bases, leaving a spacing of 14 bases between them.

Sample: PBMCs or T cells enriched from blood (not recorded which). The receptor was derived from a woman aged 30 to 39 who had been exposed to COVID-19. The chain uses TRBV7-8 and TRBJ1-1; the D segment cannot be called with confidence. The CDR3 protein sequence reads: CATRRAGNTEAFF. In nucleotide form, the sequence is TGTGCCACACGACGGGCGGGAAACACTGAAGCTTTCTTT.